The table lists the clone carrying this TCR beta chain with a count of one. Its antigen is unknown. Healthy controls were blood donor buffy coats. The data belong to a study of STAT5B mutations in CD4+ large granular lymphocyte leukemia. Study-level points and caveats: Higher CD4+ than CD8+ T-LGLL clonality might reflect small sample size. Compared with healthy controls (2/35), patient top clones favored TRBV06 (8/27).

Germline V lookup: CDR1 SGHRS, CDR2 YFSETQ. The CDR3 length is 15 residues. Losses at the gene ends were 4 bases for V and 1 base for J; bases not matched to a gene: 4. The protocol was immunoSEQ multiplex PCR, while the TCRdb copy is restricted to in-frame clones and leaves out a portion. The sample holds over 45,000 clones, roughly 72% seen once. The chain couples TRBV5-1 to TRBJ2-4, with 8 bases matching TRBD1. The source material was CD4+ T cells from blood buffy coats. The TCR originated in a human donor in good health. CDR3 in amino acids: CASSTDRVAKNIQYF. In DNA form, the CDR3 reads TGCGCCAGCAGCACGGACAGGGTGGCCAAAAACATTCAGTACTTC.